The 3 T cell receptor beta chains reported below all come from one sample, sequenced in a study of T cell repertoires in ileal Crohn's disease. Assay used: immunoSEQ multiplex PCR; TCRdb lists only in-frame clones, some missing. The table shows about 9,200 clones, with roughly 85% occurring only once. The time point denotes: neoterminal ileum biopsy at postoperative endoscopy, about 6 months after surgery. The sequenced sample was ileal tissue. The receptors originated from an adult with Crohn's disease.

The chain couples TRBV6-5 to TRBJ1-2, with D tentatively TRBD1 (6 bases). Between the trimmed V and J ends, which lost 5 bases and 8 bases, there was a span of 18 bases. This CDR3 comprises 14 residues. CDR1 is MNHEY and CDR2 is SVGAGI in the germline V gene. The CDR3 coding sequence is TGTGCCAGCAGTGAAGTCTCAGGGGCGAGGGGCTACACCTTC. This codes for CASSEVSGARGYTF.

This clone was detected only a few times. This chain joins TRBV5-1 and TRBJ1-1; 9 nucleotides align to TRBD1. V was clipped by 3 bases and J by 5 bases; unmatched bases: 5. This CDR3 has 14 residues. Germline loops: CDR1 SGHRS, CDR2 YFSETQ. The DNA for the CDR3 is TGCGCCAGCAGCTCGGGGGGACAGGGAACTGAAGCTTTCTTT. It yields the protein CASSSGGQGTEAFF.

The gene calls are TRBV2 and TRBJ2-7, with 7 positions matching TRBD2. Germline-derived CDR1 and CDR2 are SNHLY and FYNNEI. CDR3 length equals 11 residues. With 8 bases clipped from V and 5 bases from J, the junction kept 3 bases outside the gene matches. CDR3 nucleotide sequence: TGTGCCAGCGGGAGGGCCAACGAGCAGTACTTC. Translated: CASGRANEQYF.